The 29 T cell receptor beta chains presented below share a single source sample, sequenced in a study of T cell changes during pregnancy in multiple sclerosis. Using immunoSEQ multiplex PCR, the repertoire was profiled, and TCRdb retains in-frame clones only, with some absent. The sample lists around 42,000 clones; 91% were seen once. This specimen was CD4+ T cells from peripheral blood mononuclear cells, taken after pregnancy. The receptors come from a female donor in good health, enrolled as a control in a pregnancy study.

This clone was observed a few times. V usage is TRBV5-1 and J usage is TRBJ1-2; D gene ambiguous. This CDR3 region has 14 residues. Trimming removed 3 bases from V and 11 bases from J, with 20 bases in between. Germline V lookup: CDR1 SGHRS, CDR2 YFSETQ. DNA for the CDR3: TGCGCCAGCAGCTACTCATCGGAGCGAACCTCGTACACCTTC. Translation gives CASSYSSERTSYTF.

The chain couples TRBV28 to TRBJ2-4; 11 bases are shared with TRBD2. This CDR3 spans 13 amino acids. Per germline, CDR1 MDHEN and CDR2 SYDVKM. V gave up 6 bases and J gave up 5 bases; unmatched junction bases: 0. The CDR3 coding sequence is TGTGCCAGCAGACTAGCGGGGGAAAACATTCAGTACTTC. It encodes CASRLAGENIQYF. Full variable domain (missing parts from reference TRBV28 and TRBJ2-4): DVKVTQSSRYLVKRTGEKVFLECVQDMDHENMFWYRQDPGLGLRLIYFSYDVKMKEKGDIPEGYSVSREKKERFSLILESASTNQTSMYLCASRLAGENIQYFGAGTRLSVL.

The CDR3 sequence is CASSVPSGGGTDTQYF. The CDR3 coding sequence is TGTGCCAGCAGCGTACCGAGCGGGGGAGGAACAGATACGCAGTATTTT. J is TRBJ2-3 and V is TRBV9, with 8 nucleotides matching TRBD2. Looked up from germline, CDR1 is SGDLS and CDR2 is YYNGEE. The length of the CDR3 is 16 residues. V shed 1 base, J shed 3 bases, and the junction held 7 bases outside the gene matches. The complete variable domain, with remaining parts taken from reference TRBV9 and TRBJ2-3, reads DSGVTQTPKHLITATGQRVTLRCSPRSGDLSVYWYQQSLDQGLQFLIQYYNGEERAKGNILERFSAQQFPDLHSELNLSSLELGDSALYFCASSVPSGGGTDTQYFGPGTRLTVL.

This clone was recorded only once. CDR3 in DNA: TGCGCCAGCAGCTTGGAGCCCGTCGCTTATGGCTACACCTTC. Its protein product is CASSLEPVAYGYTF. The rearrangement links TRBV5-1 to TRBJ1-2; D unclear. Germline loops: CDR1 SGHRS, CDR2 YFSETQ. CDR3 length: 14 residues. V was trimmed by 0 bases and J by 5 bases, leaving 11 bases between them.

This chain joins TRBV7-2 and TRBJ2-5; 8 bases agree with TRBD2. J was trimmed by 5 bases and V by 1 base; bases with no gene match: 3. Germline V lookup: CDR1 SGHTA, CDR2 FQGNSA. This CDR3 is 14 amino acids long. CDR3 coding DNA: TGTGCCAGCAGCTTAGTGGCGGGGGGCGAGACCCAGTACTTC. Its translation: CASSLVAGGETQYF. Full variable domain (missing parts from reference TRBV7-2 and TRBJ2-5): GAGVSQSPSNKVTEKGKDVELRCDPISGHTALYWYRQSLGQGLEFLIYFQGNSAPDKSGLPSDRFSAERTGGSVSTLTIQRTQQEDSAVYLCASSLVAGGETQYFGPGTRLLVL.

The chain links TRBV7-9 to TRBJ2-7; 7 positions agree with TRBD1. V lost 5 bases and J lost 3; bases outside the gene matches: 13. Per germline, CDR1 SEHNR and CDR2 FQNEAQ (reference sequence). The CDR3 spans 16 residues. CDR3: CASSRYGTEYNYEQYF. The CDR3 DNA reads as TGTGCCAGCAGCCGCTACGGGACAGAATATAACTACGAGCAGTACTTC.

CDR3: CASSNREQTQYF. The CDR3 bases are TGTGCCAGTAGTAACAGGGAGCAGACCCAGTACTTC. This chain uses TRBV19 with TRBJ2-5, with D possibly TRBD1 on 6 matching bases. This CDR3 region has 12 residues. CDR1 and CDR2 from the germline V gene are LNHDA and SQIVND (reference sequence). The V and J ends lost 4 bases and 6 bases respectively, with 9 bases between them.

The chain uses TRBV5-1 and TRBJ2-3, with 10 bases fitting TRBD1. Germline CDR1 reads SGHRS; CDR2 reads YFSETQ. The V and J ends lost 0 bases and 2 bases, in that order; junction bases with no gene match: 3. CDR3 size: 16 residues. The CDR3 reads CASSLAGTGDTDTQYF. The CDR3 DNA sequence: TGCGCCAGCAGCTTGGCCGGGACAGGGGACACAGATACGCAGTATTTT.

V gene TRBV28 combines with J gene TRBJ1-4; TRBD1 aligns across 9 bases. Germline trimming cut 4 bases from V and 5 bases from J; bases unmatched to any gene: 5. Germline values: CDR1 MDHEN, CDR2 SYDVKM. The CDR3 covers 15 residues. The CDR3: CASSSSGTGNEKLFF. CDR3 in DNA: TGTGCCAGCAGTTCCTCGGGGACAGGGAATGAAAAACTGTTTTTT. Combining the CDR3 with reference TRBV28 and TRBJ1-4 gives the whole variable domain DVKVTQSSRYLVKRTGEKVFLECVQDMDHENMFWYRQDPGLGLRLIYFSYDVKMKEKGDIPEGYSVSREKKERFSLILESASTNQTSMYLCASSSSGTGNEKLFFGSGTQLSVL.

V is TRBV5-4 and J is TRBJ2-3, with unresolved D. CDR3 size: 13 residues. The V end was cut by 3 bases, the J end by 4 bases, with 9 bases between. Germline V gene lookup returns CDR1 SGHNT and CDR2 YYREEE (reference sequence). The CDR3 region has the DNA TGTGCCAGCAGCTATGAAGAGCCAGATACGCAGTATTTT. Amino acids: CASSYEEPDTQYF.

This rearrangement joins TRBV5-4 to TRBJ2-5; tentative D call: TRBD2 (5 bases). Germline V CDR1 and CDR2: SGHNT, YYREEE (reference sequence). V was shortened by 0 bases and J by 1 base, with 7 bases between the two germline ends. The CDR3 covers 14 residues. CDR3 nucleotide sequence: TGTGCCAGCAGCTTGGGCGGGCCCCAAGAGACCCAGTACTTC. Translating it yields CASSLGGPQETQYF.

The chain is built from TRBV28 and TRBJ1-1; tentative D call: TRBD1 (5 bases). CDR3 length equals 14 residues. The V gene's germline CDR1 is MDHEN and CDR2 SYDVKM. V was shortened by 6 bases and J by 3 bases, with 14 bases between the two germline ends. The chain's CDR3 is CASSGGMGDTEAFF. CDR3 nucleotides: TGTGCCAGCAGCGGGGGGATGGGGGACACTGAAGCTTTCTTT.

The chain joins TRBV6-4 to TRBJ2-2, with a possible D match to TRBD2 (5 bases). The CDR3 totals 15 residues. Germline V gene lookup returns CDR1 MRHNA and CDR2 SNTAGT. The V end lost 5 bases, the J end lost 4 bases, and 14 bases lay between the germline ends. The CDR3 loop is CASSKEAVLTGELFF. CDR3 bases: TGTGCCAGCAGTAAGGAGGCAGTCCTCACCGGGGAGCTGTTTTTT.

This clone is a singleton in its sample. The chain carries TRBV28 and TRBJ1-1, with D possibly being TRBD1 (5 bases). The CDR3 has 17 residues. Trimming took 6 bases from V and 3 from J, leaving 23 bases between them. Germline V gene data show CDR1 as MDHEN and CDR2 as SYDVKM. CDR3 loop: CASRPGGMGRVYTEAFF. DNA of the CDR3: TGTGCCAGCAGGCCGGGGGGTATGGGTCGGGTGTACACTGAAGCTTTCTTT.

The chain recombines TRBV4-3 with TRBJ2-2, with D possibly TRBD2 on 5 matching bases. The CDR3 contains 17 residues. Germline V CDR1 and CDR2: LGHNA, YSLEER. V was trimmed by 1 base and J by 1 base, leaving 13 bases between them. This CDR3 reads CASSQGRLFLNTGELFF. The CDR3 DNA reads as TGCGCCAGCAGCCAAGGTCGACTATTCCTGAACACCGGGGAGCTGTTTTTT.

The chain joins TRBV9 to TRBJ2-3, with D unclear. Germline-derived CDR1 and CDR2 are SGDLS and YYNGEE. V lost 3 bases and J lost 2, with 10 bases in between. The CDR3 has 14 amino acids. The CDR3 loop reads CASSDQFPTDTQYF. The CDR3 DNA sequence: TGTGCCAGCAGCGATCAATTTCCCACAGATACGCAGTATTTT.

The chain has TRBV28 and TRBJ1-4; 10 bases fit TRBD1. Unmatched junction bases numbered 7, after V lost 8 bases and J lost 7 bases. The CDR3 sequence is 14 residues long. Looked up from germline, CDR1 is MDHEN and CDR2 is SYDVKM. The CDR3 protein is CASLTGQGGEKLFF. CDR3 DNA: TGTGCCAGCCTCACAGGACAGGGGGGTGAAAAACTGTTTTTT.

The V and J genes are TRBV7-2 and TRBJ1-1, with TRBD1 identical over 7 bases. Losses at the gene ends were 5 bases for V and 0 bases for J; bases not matched to a gene: 9. The CDR3 runs 16 residues. Germline loops: CDR1 SGHTA, CDR2 FQGNSA. The CDR3 is CASSPRTGYMNTEAFF. DNA of the CDR3: TGTGCCAGCAGCCCTCGGACAGGTTACATGAACACTGAAGCTTTCTTT. The full variable domain, its missing parts supplied by reference TRBV7-2 and TRBJ1-1, is GAGVSQSPSNKVTEKGKDVELRCDPISGHTALYWYRQSLGQGLEFLIYFQGNSAPDKSGLPSDRFSAERTGGSVSTLTIQRTQQEDSAVYLCASSPRTGYMNTEAFFGQGTRLTVV.

The chain combines TRBV10-3 with TRBJ1-1, with D uncertain. The CDR3 length is 14 residues. Germline V lookup: CDR1 ENHRY, CDR2 SYGVKD. V dropped 3 bases and J dropped 5 bases, with 13 bases sitting between them. CDR3: CAISDPGIGTEAFF. The CDR3 DNA reads as TGTGCCATCAGTGACCCAGGAATTGGGACTGAAGCTTTCTTT.

The V call is TRBV28, the J call TRBJ2-7; TRBD2 matches 10 bases. J gave up 5 bases and V 2 bases, and 3 bases lay outside the gene matches. Per the germline V gene, CDR1 is MDHEN and CDR2 is SYDVKM. The CDR3 extends over 14 amino acids. The CDR3, as DNA: TGTGCCAGCAGTTTACTAGCGGGAGTGAACGAGCAGTACTTC. It yields the protein CASSLLAGVNEQYF.

The V call is TRBV5-4, the J call TRBJ2-5, with TRBD2 matching over 13 bases. The V segment lost 2 bases and the J segment 5 bases; nucleotides outside the gene matches: 6. This CDR3 is built from 16 residues. From germline, CDR1 is SGHNT and CDR2 YYREEE (reference sequence). CDR3: CASSLGLAGVPETQYF. CDR3 bases: TGTGCCAGCAGCTTAGGACTAGCGGGAGTTCCGGAGACCCAGTACTTC.

The CDR3 DNA sequence: TGTGCCAGCAGTGAACACCCTACGCAGGGGACCCCCTACGAGCAGTACTTC. Its protein product is CASSEHPTQGTPYEQYF. The chain uses TRBV6-1 and TRBJ2-7; a possible D gene is TRBD1 (6 bases). The germline V gene has CDR1 MNHNS and CDR2 SASEGT. The CDR3 is 17 amino acids. Trimming cost V 2 bases and J 2 bases, with 19 bases left between them.

The chain carries TRBV4-3 and TRBJ1-2, with a tentative D call TRBD1 (6 bases). The germline gives CDR1 LGHNA, CDR2 YSLEER. The CDR3 length is 15 residues. V gave up 1 base and J gave up 0 bases, with 9 bases separating them. The CDR3 DNA sequence: TGCGCCAGCAGCCAAGCTTACAGGGCTAACTATGGCTACACCTTC. As protein: CASSQAYRANYGYTF.

The chain couples TRBV2 to TRBJ1-2, with a possible D match to TRBD1 (5 bases). The CDR3 length is 13 residues. Trimming cost V 5 bases and J 7 bases, with 14 bases left between them. Germline lookup yields CDR1 SNHLY and CDR2 FYNNEI. CDR3 sequence reads: CASSLGGVSGYTF. The CDR3 nucleotides read TGTGCCAGCAGTCTTGGAGGGGTTTCTGGCTACACCTTC.

In DNA, the CDR3 is TGTGCCAGCAGCGTACACGGACAGCAAGAGACCCAGTACTTC. This gives the protein CASSVHGQQETQYF. V is TRBV9 and J is TRBJ2-5, with a tentative D call TRBD1 (6 bases). V shed 1 base and J shed 2 bases, with 9 bases lying between them. CDR3 size: 14 residues. Germline-derived CDR1 and CDR2 are SGDLS and YYNGEE.

The chain uses TRBV5-1 and TRBJ1-4; 7 bases line up with TRBD1. V trimming: 5 bases; J trimming: 3 bases; junction bases outside the gene matches: 7. This CDR3 spans 15 amino acids. Germline CDR1 SGHRS, CDR2 YFSETQ. The CDR3 loop reads CASSLPGGSNEKLFF. In nucleotides, the CDR3 is TGCGCCAGCAGTCTGCCAGGGGGGTCTAATGAAAAACTGTTTTTT. Drawing the rest from reference TRBV5-1 and TRBJ1-4, the complete variable domain is KAGVTQTPRYLIKTRGQQVTLSCSPISGHRSVSWYQQTPGQGLQFLFEYFSETQRNKGNFPGRFSGRQFSNSRSEMNVSTLELGDSALYLCASSLPGGSNEKLFFGSGTQLSVL.

V usage is TRBV4-1 and J usage is TRBJ2-5; possible D gene TRBD2, 6 bases. CDR1 MGHRA and CDR2 YSYEKL come from the germline V gene. The CDR3 runs to 14 residues. V gave up 1 base and J gave up 5 bases, with 11 bases separating them. CDR3 bases: TGCGCCAGCAGCCAAGGCGGGGATTCCGAGACCCAGTACTTC. The encoded protein is CASSQGGDSETQYF.

The chain couples TRBV15 to TRBJ1-1; TRBD1 might be the D (5 bases). V was shortened by 3 bases and J by 5 bases, with 10 bases between the two germline ends. Germline CDR1 is LNHNV and CDR2 is YYDKDF (reference sequence). CDR3 size: 13 residues. The CDR3: CATSSQGATEAFF. CDR3 sequence (DNA): TGTGCCACCAGCAGTCAAGGGGCAACTGAAGCTTTCTTT.

This clone was detected once. The CDR3 spells CASSYSGGTDTQYF. The CDR3 region has the DNA TGTGCCAGCAGCTATAGCGGGGGCACAGATACGCAGTATTTT. This chain joins TRBV7-2 and TRBJ2-3; 8 bases match TRBD2. V shed 4 bases and J 1 base; nucleotides not matched to a gene: 1. Germline CDR1 SGHTA, CDR2 FQGNSA. The CDR3 has 14 amino acids. Based on the CDR3 plus reference TRBV7-2 and TRBJ2-3, the full variable domain is GAGVSQSPSNKVTEKGKDVELRCDPISGHTALYWYRQSLGQGLEFLIYFQGNSAPDKSGLPSDRFSAERTGGSVSTLTIQRTQQEDSAVYLCASSYSGGTDTQYFGPGTRLTVL.